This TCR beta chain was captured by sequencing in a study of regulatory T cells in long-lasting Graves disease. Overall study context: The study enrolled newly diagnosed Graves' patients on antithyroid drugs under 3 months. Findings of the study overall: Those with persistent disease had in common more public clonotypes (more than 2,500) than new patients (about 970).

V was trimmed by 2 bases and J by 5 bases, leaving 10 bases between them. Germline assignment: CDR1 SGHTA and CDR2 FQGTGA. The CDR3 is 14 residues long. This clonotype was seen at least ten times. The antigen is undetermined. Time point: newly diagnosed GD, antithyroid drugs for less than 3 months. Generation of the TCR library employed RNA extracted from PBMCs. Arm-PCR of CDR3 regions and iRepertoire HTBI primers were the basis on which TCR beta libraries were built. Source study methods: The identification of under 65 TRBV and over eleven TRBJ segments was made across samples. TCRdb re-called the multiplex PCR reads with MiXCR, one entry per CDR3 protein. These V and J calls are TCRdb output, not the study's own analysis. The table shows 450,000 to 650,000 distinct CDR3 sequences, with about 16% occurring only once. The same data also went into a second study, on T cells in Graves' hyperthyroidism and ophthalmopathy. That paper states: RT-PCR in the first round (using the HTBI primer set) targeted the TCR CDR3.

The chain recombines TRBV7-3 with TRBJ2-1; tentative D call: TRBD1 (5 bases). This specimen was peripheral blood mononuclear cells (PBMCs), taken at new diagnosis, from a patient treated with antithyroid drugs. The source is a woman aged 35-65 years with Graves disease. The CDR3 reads CASSLGHANNEQFF. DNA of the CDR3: TGTGCCAGCAGCTTAGGACACGCCAACAATGAGCAGTTCTTC. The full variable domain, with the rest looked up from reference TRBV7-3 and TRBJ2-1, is GAGVSQTPSNKVTEKGKYVELRCDPISGHTALYWYRQSLGQGPEFLIYFQGTGAADDSGLPNDRFFAVRPEGSVSTLKIQRTERGDSAVYLCASSLGHANNEQFFGPGTRLTVL.